This entry features one T cell receptor (beta chain) sequence. These data come from a study of CD8 T cells in Susac syndrome. With random hexamers, reverse transcription was performed on about 0.45 to 1 ug of RNA. TCRdb ran MiXCR on the immunoSEQ multiplex PCR reads and lists one entry per CDR3 protein. The data hold around 140,000 distinct CDR3 sequences, with roughly 94% observed a single time. This CDR3 comprises 13 residues. The J segment lost 4 bases and the V segment lost 5 bases, leaving 3 bases of the junction unmatched. The sequencing input was CD4+ T cells from PBMCs. J is TRBJ2-5 and V is TRBV12-3 or TRBV12-4; 8 bases are shared with TRBD1. This TCR came from a human donor in good health. The CDR3 loop reads CASSATGAETQYF. CDR3 nucleotides: TGTGCCAGCAGTGCGACAGGGGCAGAGACCCAGTACTTC.